One sample yielded the 15 T cell receptor beta chains listed below, sequenced in a study of early stage breast cancer tumors. TCRdb keeps only in-frame clones here, not all; method: immunoSEQ multiplex PCR. The table records fewer than 30,000 clones, around 50% of them present only once. The specimen was breast tumor tissue. These TCRs come from a person in their fifties with breast cancer.

This clone has more than one count but fewer than ten. This sequence joins TRBV7-9 and TRBJ1-1; D gene unclear. CDR1 SEHNR and CDR2 FQNEAQ come from the germline V gene (reference sequence). V shed 5 bases and J shed 0 bases, with 7 bases lying between them. The CDR3 is made up of 13 amino acids. CDR3 coding DNA: TGTGCCAGCAGCCCCCATATGAACACTGAAGCTTTCTTT. It is translated as CASSPHMNTEAFF.

This clone was detected only a few times. This chain connects TRBV21-1 to TRBJ2-4; the D call TRBD2 from the table was never checked on the DNA. TRBV21-1 constitutes a pseudogene. The length of the CDR3 is 19 residues. This chain's CDR3 is CASSNKGVRREGAKNIQYF. In DNA, the CDR3 is TGTGCCAGCAGTAATAAGGGAGTCAGGCGGGAGGGAGCCAAAAACATTCAGTACTTC.

This clone showed up just once. The chain is built from TRBV10-3 and TRBJ2-2, with D unresolved. CDR1 is ENHRY, CDR2 SYGVKD, per germline. Between the trimmed V and J ends, which lost 11 bases and 3 bases, there was a span of 16 bases. The CDR3 runs to 14 residues. CDR3 loop: CASTSRTDTGELFF. CDR3 in DNA: TGTGCCTCTACCAGCCGGACGGACACCGGGGAGCTGTTTTTT.

In its sample, this clone was seen a few times. The chain employs TRBV7-2 and TRBJ1-5; the D gene is possibly TRBD1 (5 bases). The CDR3 runs to 15 residues. Germline loops: CDR1 SGHTA, CDR2 FQGNSA. V lost 5 bases, J lost 7 bases, and 18 bases lay in between. The CDR3 DNA reads as TGTGCCAGCAGCACCTACGGTCAGGGTGGACAGCCCCAGCATTTT. It yields the protein CASSTYGQGGQPQHF.

The V and J genes are TRBV11-3 and TRBJ2-1; TRBD2 matches at 9 bases. The V gene's germline CDR1 is SGHNT and CDR2 YENEEA. V shed 1 base, J shed 12 bases, and the junction held 7 bases outside the gene matches. This CDR3 contains 14 residues. The CDR3 DNA reads as TGTGCCAGCAGCTTAGGGAGGTCTAGCGGGACGCAGTTCTTC. This gives the protein CASSLGRSSGTQFF.

The table lists this clone with a few counts. This chain links TRBV4-3 with TRBJ2-3, with D unclear. This CDR3 has 13 residues. V was trimmed by 1 base and J by 10 bases, leaving 12 bases between them. Germline CDR1 and CDR2: LGHNA and YSLEER. CDR3 amino acids: CASSQGPDAAQYF. The CDR3 DNA follows: TGCGCCAGCAGCCAAGGACCAGATGCGGCGCAGTATTTT.

The rearrangement links TRBV19 to TRBJ1-3, with D hard to call. Germline loops: CDR1 LNHDA, CDR2 SQIVND (reference sequence). The CDR3 extends over 15 amino acids. V shed 7 bases and J shed 0 bases, with 13 bases lying between them. CDR3 protein: CASTRGLNSGNTIYF. CDR3 coding DNA: TGTGCCAGTACCCGTGGGTTGAACTCTGGAAACACCATATATTTT.

V gene TRBV5-1 combines with J gene TRBJ2-3; 9 nucleotides line up with TRBD2. This CDR3 is built from 16 residues. The V gene's germline CDR1 is SGHRS and CDR2 YFSETQ. Losses at the gene ends were 4 bases for V and 4 bases for J; bases not matched to a gene: 10. The DNA of the CDR3 is TGCGCCAGCAGCCCCCTAGGGAGCGGGAGGTCAGATACGCAGTATTTT. This encodes CASSPLGSGRSDTQYF.

The chain has TRBV9 and TRBJ1-2; tentative D call: TRBD1 (5 bases). The CDR3 runs to 14 residues. CDR1 and CDR2 (germline): SGDLS, YYNGEE. Trimming left V 4 bases short and J 1 base short, with 11 bases between. CDR3 sequence: CASSPHRINYGYTF. CDR3 nucleotide sequence: TGTGCCAGCAGCCCACACAGGATTAACTATGGCTACACCTTC.

V usage is TRBV7-9 and J usage is TRBJ2-5; 8 bases agree with TRBD1. Unmatched junction bases numbered 1, after V lost 4 bases and J lost 0 bases. Per the germline V gene, CDR1 is SEHNR and CDR2 is FQNEAQ (reference sequence). The CDR3 runs 14 residues. The CDR3 DNA reads TGTGCCAGCAGCTCGGGACAGGACCAAGAGACCCAGTACTTC. This codes for CASSSGQDQETQYF.

This clone showed up just a few times. The chain carries TRBV10-3 and TRBJ1-2; D perhaps matches TRBD1 (6 bases). The V and J ends lost 4 bases and 0 bases respectively, with 15 bases between them. This CDR3 is 16 amino acids long. Germline CDR1 reads ENHRY; CDR2 reads SYGVKD. CDR3 loop: CAISGIYRAANYGYTF. The DNA for the CDR3 is TGTGCCATCAGTGGGATCTACAGGGCCGCTAACTATGGCTACACCTTC.

V gene TRBV7-9 combines with J gene TRBJ2-6; the D gene is possibly TRBD1 (6 bases). This CDR3 has 14 residues. Trimming removed 0 bases at V and 11 bases at J, with 11 bases between. Germline V gives CDR1 SEHNR, CDR2 FQNEAQ (reference sequence). In DNA form, the CDR3 reads TGTGCCAGCAGCTTAGCCCAGGGGCGCCACGTCCTGACTTTC. Residues: CASSLAQGRHVLTF.

This rearrangement joins TRBV14 to TRBJ2-1; no clear D. Germline CDR1 is SGHDN and CDR2 is FVKESK. This CDR3 has 16 amino acids. The V end lost 2 bases, the J end lost 1 base, and 12 bases lay between the germline ends. CDR3 in amino acids: CASSQLGSGSYNEQFF. In DNA form, the CDR3 reads TGTGCCAGCAGCCAATTAGGCTCAGGTTCCTACAATGAGCAGTTCTTC.

The V and J genes are TRBV11-3 and TRBJ2-7; 8 nucleotides line up with TRBD2. CDR3 length: 15 residues. V lost 0 bases, J lost 3 bases, and 4 bases stayed unmatched. Germline V gives CDR1 SGHNT, CDR2 YENEEA. CDR3 region: CASSLDGSGNYEQYF. The CDR3 coding sequence is TGTGCCAGCAGCTTAGACGGTAGCGGGAACTACGAGCAGTACTTC.

The V gene is TRBV14, the J gene TRBJ1-1; D is undetermined. Germline loops: CDR1 SGHDN, CDR2 FVKESK. This CDR3 region has 17 residues. V was pared by 4 bases and J by 3 bases, with 21 bases between. The CDR3 DNA follows: TGTGCCAGCAGCCTAAAGGGCCTGGGCAGGCGGGACACTGAAGCTTTCTTT. Translating it yields CASSLKGLGRRDTEAFF.